This TCR beta chain was recovered during a study of TIL therapy for anti-PD-1-resistant metastatic lung cancer. Study-wide background: Half of patients were current or former smokers. Tumors carried a median about 1.5 non-synonymous mutations per megabase.

Time point: pre-treatment sample, taken before nivolumab and TIL therapy. Enrollment ran from 2017 to early 2020. The libraries were made with immunoSEQ v3. The data were produced by immunoSEQ multiplex PCR, yet TCRdb's version contains in-frame clones alone and is incomplete. This table holds roughly 20,000 clones, around 71% found once. Study-wide findings and caveats: After infusion, TIL clonotypes partly replaced peripheral T cells and declined over months.

With respect to this clone: Its antigen is still unknown.

CDR1 and CDR2 (germline): SNHLY, FYNNEI. V shed 1 base and J 8 bases; nucleotides not matched to a gene: 4. The CDR3 totals 14 residues. The chain employs TRBV2 and TRBJ1-4; 7 bases agree with TRBD1. The TCR comes from a person aged 25 to 79 with non-small cell lung cancer. The sample was blood, taken at baseline. CDR3 residues: CASSEGRGREKLFF. The CDR3 DNA sequence: TGTGCCAGCAGTGAAGGGAGGGGGCGCGAAAAACTGTTTTTT.